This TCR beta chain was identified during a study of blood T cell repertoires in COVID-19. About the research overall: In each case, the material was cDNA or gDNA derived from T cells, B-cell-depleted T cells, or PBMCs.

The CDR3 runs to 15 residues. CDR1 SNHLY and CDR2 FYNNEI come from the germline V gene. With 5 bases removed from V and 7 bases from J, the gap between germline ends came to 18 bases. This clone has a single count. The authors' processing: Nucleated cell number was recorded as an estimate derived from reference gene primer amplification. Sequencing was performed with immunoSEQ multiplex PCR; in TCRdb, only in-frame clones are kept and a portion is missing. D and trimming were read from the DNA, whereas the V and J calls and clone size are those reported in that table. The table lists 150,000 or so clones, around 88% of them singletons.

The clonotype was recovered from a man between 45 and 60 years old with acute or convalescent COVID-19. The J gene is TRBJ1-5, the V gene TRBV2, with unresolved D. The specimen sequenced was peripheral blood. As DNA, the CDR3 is TGTGCCAGCAGTCCCGGTCCCTCAACGGGGCAGCCCCAGCATTTT. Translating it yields CASSPGPSTGQPQHF.